The 11 T cell receptor beta chains in this list originate from one sample, sequenced in a study of blood T cell repertoires in COVID-19. This table comes from immunoSEQ multiplex PCR, and its TCRdb copy is limited to in-frame clones, with some not included. The sample yields around 280,000 clones, about 85% seen once. Sequencing was done on a sample of peripheral blood. These receptors all come from a woman aged 50 to 60 who had recovered from COVID-19.

The chain couples TRBV7-9 to TRBJ1-1, with 7 bases identical to TRBD1. The germline CDR1 and CDR2 sequences are SEHNR and FQNEAQ (reference sequence). V shed 4 bases and J 5 bases; nucleotides not matched to a gene: 4. This CDR3 is built from 13 residues. The CDR3 DNA follows: TGTGCCAGCAGCTCCCCGGGACAGACTGAAGCTTTCTTT. This translates into CASSSPGQTEAFF.

This clone has just a few counts. This chain connects TRBV10-3 to TRBJ1-2; D ambiguous. V lost 4 bases to trimming and J lost 6 bases, with 12 bases between them. The CDR3 contains 13 residues. The germline V gene encodes CDR1 ENHRY and CDR2 SYGVKD. CDR3 sequence reads: CAISGPVGDGYTF. The DNA for the CDR3 is TGTGCCATCAGTGGACCCGTCGGGGATGGCTACACCTTC.

This chain connects TRBV3-1 (or the pseudogene TRBV3-2) to TRBJ2-5; D perhaps matches TRBD2 (6 bases). Trimming took off 10 bases at V and 9 bases at J, with 18 bases between the two ends. This CDR3 is built from 12 residues. Germline loops: CDR1 LGHDT, CDR2 YNNKEL (reference sequence). The CDR3 nucleotides read TGTGCCACCCGGGACTCCAAAGTGGCCCAGTACTTC. Its translation: CATRDSKVAQYF.

This rearrangement joins TRBV5-1 to TRBJ1-3; D is undetermined. The CDR3 has 15 amino acids. V was cut by 4 bases and J by 2 bases, with 13 bases left in between. The germline V gene has CDR1 SGHRS and CDR2 YFSETQ. CDR3: CASSAGGLAGNTIYF. The CDR3 DNA reads as TGCGCCAGCAGCGCCGGAGGGCTTGCTGGAAACACCATATATTTT.

The rearrangement links TRBV3-1 (or the pseudogene TRBV3-2) to TRBJ1-2; TRBD1 is a possible D gene (6 bases). Trimming pared 3 bases from V and 6 bases from J, leaving 23 bases between. This CDR3 region has 17 residues. Germline-derived CDR1 and CDR2 are LGHDT and YNNKEL (reference sequence). The CDR3 is CASSQRAPGEKRNGYTF. Here the CDR3 DNA reads TGTGCCAGCAGCCAGAGGGCCCCAGGGGAGAAAAGGAATGGCTACACCTTC.

This clone has only one observation. V is TRBV2 and J is TRBJ2-5; 9 positions match TRBD1. V was clipped by 5 bases and J by 5 bases; unmatched bases: 9. The CDR3 length is 15 residues. Germline V gene sequence: CDR1 SNHLY, CDR2 FYNNEI. Here the CDR3 DNA reads TGTGCCAGCAGTTTGGGGGACAGGGCGTTCGAGACCCAGTACTTC. It is translated as CASSLGDRAFETQYF.

The rearrangement joins TRBV28 to TRBJ2-7; D might be TRBD2 (5 bases). Germline lookup yields CDR1 MDHEN and CDR2 SYDVKM. V was shortened by 3 bases and J by 3 bases, with 12 bases between the two germline ends. The CDR3 covers 14 residues. CDR3: CASSFEAVNYEQYF. The DNA for the CDR3 is TGTGCCAGCAGTTTCGAAGCGGTTAACTACGAGCAGTACTTC.

V usage is TRBV6-2 or TRBV6-3 and J usage is TRBJ2-1; D call uncertain. CDR1 MNHEY and CDR2 SVGEGT come from the germline V gene. This CDR3 spans 15 amino acids. The V gene lost 5 bases and the J gene lost 0 bases, with 11 bases spanning the gap. CDR3 DNA: TGTGCCAGCAGTCGAATACAGAGCTCCTACAATGAGCAGTTCTTC. It encodes CASSRIQSSYNEQFF.

The V and J genes are TRBV4-3 and TRBJ2-1; weak D call: TRBD1 (6 bases). This CDR3 spans 17 amino acids. The germline V gene has CDR1 LGHNA and CDR2 YSLEER. V gave up 0 bases and J gave up 0 bases, with 12 bases separating them. CDR3 in amino acids: CASSQDQGPSSYNEQFF. The DNA of the CDR3 is TGCGCCAGCAGCCAAGATCAGGGGCCGAGCTCCTACAATGAGCAGTTCTTC.

The chain joins TRBV9 to TRBJ1-2, with a weak D call TRBD1 (5 bases). Germline V gene sequence: CDR1 SGDLS, CDR2 YYNGEE. Deletions cut 5 bases from V and 2 bases from J, with 10 bases between. There are 13 residues in the CDR3. The CDR3 nucleotides read TGTGCCAGCAGTGGGGGGGGAAACTATGGCTACACCTTC. Protein sequence: CASSGGGNYGYTF.

The CDR3 protein is CASSKGQDLTGANVLTF. Written as DNA, the CDR3 is TGTGCCAGCAGTAAGGGGCAGGACCTAACTGGGGCCAACGTCCTGACTTTC. V usage is TRBV2 and J usage is TRBJ2-6; a possible D gene is TRBD1 (5 bases). The length of the CDR3 is 17 residues. Germline CDR1 reads SNHLY; CDR2 reads FYNNEI. V was shortened by 5 bases and J by 2 bases, with 16 bases between the two germline ends. The full variable domain, with the rest looked up from reference TRBV2 and TRBJ2-6, is EPEVTQTPSHQVTQMGQEVILRCVPISNHLYFYWYRQILGQKVEFLVSFYNNEISEKSEIFDDQFSVERPDGSNFTLKIRSTKLEDSAMYFCASSKGQDLTGANVLTFGAGSRLTVL.